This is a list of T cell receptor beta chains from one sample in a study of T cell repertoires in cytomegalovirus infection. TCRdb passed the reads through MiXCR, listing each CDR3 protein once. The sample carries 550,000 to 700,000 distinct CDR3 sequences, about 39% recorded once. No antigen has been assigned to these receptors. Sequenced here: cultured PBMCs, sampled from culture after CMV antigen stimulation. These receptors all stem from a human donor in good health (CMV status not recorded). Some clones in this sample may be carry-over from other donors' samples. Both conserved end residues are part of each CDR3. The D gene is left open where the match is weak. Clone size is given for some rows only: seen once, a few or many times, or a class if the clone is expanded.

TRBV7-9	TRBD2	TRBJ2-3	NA	CASSASGSGDTQYF	TGTGCCAGCAGCGCTAGCGGGAGTGGTGATACGCAGTATTTT
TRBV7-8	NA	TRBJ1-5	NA	CASSLVAGSNQPQHF	TGTGCCAGCAGCTTAGTCGCGGGAAGCAATCAGCCCCAGCATTTT
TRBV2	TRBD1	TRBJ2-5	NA	CASRGGRTGPAGETQYF	TGTGCCAGCAGAGGCGGCAGGACAGGGCCCGCTGGGGAGACCCAGTACTTC
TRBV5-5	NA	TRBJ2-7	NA	CASSFNPQGTYEQYF	TGTGCCAGCAGCTTTAACCCACAGGGCACCTACGAGCAGTACTTC
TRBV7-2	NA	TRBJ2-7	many	CASSLSGTSYEQYF	TGTGCCAGCAGCTTATCAGGGACGAGCTACGAGCAGTACTTC
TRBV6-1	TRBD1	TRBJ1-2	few	CASRTGRVYYGYTF	TGTGCCAGCAGGACAGGGAGGGTTTACTATGGCTACACCTTC
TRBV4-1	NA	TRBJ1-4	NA	CASSPGRITNEKLFF	TGCGCCAGCAGCCCCGGACGGATCACTAATGAAAAACTGTTTTTT
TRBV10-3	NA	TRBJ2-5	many	CAISDFGQELIQETQYF	TGTGCCATCAGTGATTTCGGCCAGGAGCTAATCCAAGAGACCCAGTACTTC
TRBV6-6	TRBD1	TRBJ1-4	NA	CASTDRASATNEKLFF	TGTGCCAGCACGGACAGGGCGTCTGCAACTAATGAAAAACTGTTTTTT
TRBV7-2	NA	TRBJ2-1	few	CASSLYASEQFF	TGTGCCAGCAGTTTATATGCAAGCGAGCAGTTCTTC
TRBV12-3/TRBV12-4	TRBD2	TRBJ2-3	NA	CASSLSAGGSDTQYF	TGTGCCAGCAGTTTATCAGCGGGGGGATCAGATACGCAGTATTTT
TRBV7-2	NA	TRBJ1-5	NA	CASSLARGWGQPQHF	TGTGCCAGCAGCTTAGCTAGGGGCTGGGGTCAGCCCCAGCATTTT